Presented here are 5 T cell receptor beta chains from one specimen sequenced in a study of blood T cell repertoires in COVID-19. Sequencing was performed with immunoSEQ multiplex PCR; in TCRdb, only in-frame clones are kept and a portion is missing. The repertoire holds about 220,000 clones, with 82% as singletons. Sequences were obtained from PBMCs or T cells enriched from blood (not recorded which). The receptors come from a woman aged 60-70 years who had recovered from COVID-19.

The V call is TRBV12-5, the J call TRBJ1-2; 8 bases line up with TRBD1. This CDR3 has 21 amino acids. Unmatched junction bases numbered 22, after V lost 0 bases and J lost 4 bases. From germline, CDR1 is LGHNT and CDR2 FRNRAP. The DNA for the CDR3 is TGTGCTAGTGGTTTGGTCACATGGACAGGGTTCGACCTAGGACCTCCCTATGGCTACACCTTC. Its translation: CASGLVTWTGFDLGPPYGYTF.

This rearrangement joins TRBV6-6 to TRBJ2-5; 11 nucleotides match TRBD2. The CDR3 is 14 residues long. J was trimmed by 7 bases and V by 6 bases; bases with no gene match: 7. CDR1 is MNHNY and CDR2 is SVGAGI in the germline V gene (reference sequence). DNA for the CDR3: TGTGCCAGCAGATCTAGCGGGGGGCTCGTGACCCAGTACTTC. This translates into CASRSSGGLVTQYF.

V is TRBV15 and J is TRBJ1-2; possible D gene TRBD1, 6 bases. V lost 5 bases to trimming and J lost 3 bases, with 13 bases between them. CDR1 is LNHNV and CDR2 is YYDKDF in the germline V gene (reference sequence). The CDR3 spans 14 residues. In DNA form, the CDR3 reads TGTGCCACCAGCGCACCGTGGGGGCACTATGGCTACACCTTC. It is translated as CATSAPWGHYGYTF.

The chain links TRBV6-5 to TRBJ2-7, with 7 bases lining up with TRBD2. The CDR3 consists of 16 residues. V shed 4 bases, J shed 1 base, and the junction held 10 bases outside the gene matches. Germline V CDR1 and CDR2: MNHEY, SVGAGI. Here the CDR3 reads CASSSPFREASYEQYF. DNA of the CDR3: TGTGCCAGCAGTTCCCCTTTTCGGGAGGCTTCCTACGAGCAGTACTTC.

This rearrangement joins TRBV2 to TRBJ2-1; D unresolved. Germline-derived CDR1 and CDR2 are SNHLY and FYNNEI. The CDR3 has 13 residues. Trimming took off 6 bases at V and 3 bases at J, with 9 bases between the two ends. Here the CDR3 reads CASRGRNYNEQFF. The CDR3 DNA reads TGTGCCAGCAGGGGCCGGAACTACAATGAGCAGTTCTTC. Drawing the rest from reference TRBV2 and TRBJ2-1, the complete variable domain is EPEVTQTPSHQVTQMGQEVILRCVPISNHLYFYWYRQILGQKVEFLVSFYNNEISEKSEIFDDQFSVERPDGSNFTLKIRSTKLEDSAMYFCASRGRNYNEQFFGPGTRLTVL.